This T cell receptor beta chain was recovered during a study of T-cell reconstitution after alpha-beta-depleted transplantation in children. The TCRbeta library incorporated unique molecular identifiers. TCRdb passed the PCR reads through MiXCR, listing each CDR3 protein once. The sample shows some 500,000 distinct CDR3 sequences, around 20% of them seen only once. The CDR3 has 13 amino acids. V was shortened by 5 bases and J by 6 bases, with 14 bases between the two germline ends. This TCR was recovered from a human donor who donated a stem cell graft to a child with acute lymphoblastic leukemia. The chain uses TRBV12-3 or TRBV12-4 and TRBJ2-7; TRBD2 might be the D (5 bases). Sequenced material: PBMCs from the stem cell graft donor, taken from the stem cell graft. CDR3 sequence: CASSVTRVREQYF. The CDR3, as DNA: TGTGCCAGCAGTGTCACGAGGGTTCGCGAGCAGTACTTC.